This TCR beta chain came from a study of shared T cell receptors in the human thymus. CDR1 and CDR2 from the germline V gene are MNHEY and SMNVEV (reference sequence). The length of the CDR3 is 12 residues. Trimming removed 3 bases at V and 6 bases at J, with 8 bases between. For this clone: Different DNA sequences within this sample yield the same CDR3.

Clones were read by immunoSEQ multiplex PCR, and TCRdb kept only the in-frame ones, dropping some. Of roughly 660,000 clones listed, roughly 90% are singletons. Separately, the same data were catalogued under a study of human thymus T cells. That source adds: Corrective surgery for congenital heart defects was being performed on the healthy Finnish infants who were the donors. In corrective heart surgery, resections were taken, and these provided the thymus tissue. Usage of V and J genes appeared biased in thymic and blood repertoires. In unrelated individuals, thymic repertoires overlapped highly, according to related research.

This receptor was obtained from a boy in the first two years of life with a congenital heart defect. The genes are TRBV27 and TRBJ1-1; weak D call: TRBD1 (5 bases). The source material was thymocytes. The CDR3 region has the DNA TGTGCCAGCAGTTTGGGGGGAGCTGAAGCTTTCTTT. Encoded protein: CASSLGGAEAFF.